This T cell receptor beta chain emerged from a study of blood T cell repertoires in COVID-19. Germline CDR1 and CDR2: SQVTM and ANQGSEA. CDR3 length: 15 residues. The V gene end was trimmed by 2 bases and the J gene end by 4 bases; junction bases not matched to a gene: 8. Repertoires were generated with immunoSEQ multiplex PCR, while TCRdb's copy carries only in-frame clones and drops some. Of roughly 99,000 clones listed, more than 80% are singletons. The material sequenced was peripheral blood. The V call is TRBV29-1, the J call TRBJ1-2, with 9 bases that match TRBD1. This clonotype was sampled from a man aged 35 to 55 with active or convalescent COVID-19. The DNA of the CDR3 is TGCAGCGTTGAATTAGGGACAGGGCAGGGCTATGGCTACACCTTC. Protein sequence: CSVELGTGQGYGYTF.